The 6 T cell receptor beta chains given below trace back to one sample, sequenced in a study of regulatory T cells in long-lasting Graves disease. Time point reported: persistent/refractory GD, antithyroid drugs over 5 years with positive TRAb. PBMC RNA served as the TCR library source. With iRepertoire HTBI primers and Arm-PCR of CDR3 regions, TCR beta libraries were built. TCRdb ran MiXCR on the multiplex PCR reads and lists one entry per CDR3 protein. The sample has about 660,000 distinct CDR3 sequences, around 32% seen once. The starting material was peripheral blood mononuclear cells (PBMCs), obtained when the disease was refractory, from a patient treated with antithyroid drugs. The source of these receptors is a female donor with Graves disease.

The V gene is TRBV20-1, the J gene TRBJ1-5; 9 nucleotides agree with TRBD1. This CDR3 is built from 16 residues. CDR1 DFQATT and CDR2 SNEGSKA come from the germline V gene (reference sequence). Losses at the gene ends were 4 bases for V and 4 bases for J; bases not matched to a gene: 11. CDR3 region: CSAISGDREWNQPQHF. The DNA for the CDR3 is TGCAGTGCTATCTCGGGGGACAGGGAGTGGAATCAGCCCCAGCATTTT.

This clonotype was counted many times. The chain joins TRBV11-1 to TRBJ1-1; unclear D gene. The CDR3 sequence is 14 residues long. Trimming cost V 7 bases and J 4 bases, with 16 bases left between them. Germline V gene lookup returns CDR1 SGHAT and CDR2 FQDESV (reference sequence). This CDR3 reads CASTPESSGTEAFF. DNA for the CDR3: TGTGCCAGCACCCCAGAGAGTTCGGGCACTGAAGCTTTCTTT. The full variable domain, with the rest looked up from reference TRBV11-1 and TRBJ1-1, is EAEVAQSPRYKITEKSQAVAFWCDPISGHATLYWYRQILGQGPELLVQFQDESVVDDSQLPKDRFSAERLKGVDSTLKIQPAELGDSAMYLCASTPESSGTEAFFGQGTRLTVV.

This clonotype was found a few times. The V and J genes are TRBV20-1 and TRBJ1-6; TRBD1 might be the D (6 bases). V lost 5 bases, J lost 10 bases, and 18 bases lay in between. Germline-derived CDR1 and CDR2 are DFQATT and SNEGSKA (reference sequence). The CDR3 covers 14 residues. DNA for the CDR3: TGCAGTGCTGGGCTCTCCCGGGGGGCATCACCCCTCCACTTT. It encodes CSAGLSRGASPLHF.

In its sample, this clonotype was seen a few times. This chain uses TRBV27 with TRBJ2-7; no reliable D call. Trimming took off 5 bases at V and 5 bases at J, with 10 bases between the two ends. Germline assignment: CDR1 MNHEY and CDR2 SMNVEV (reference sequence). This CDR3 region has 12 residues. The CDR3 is CASSADENEQYF. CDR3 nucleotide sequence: TGTGCCAGCAGTGCGGACGAGAACGAGCAGTACTTC.

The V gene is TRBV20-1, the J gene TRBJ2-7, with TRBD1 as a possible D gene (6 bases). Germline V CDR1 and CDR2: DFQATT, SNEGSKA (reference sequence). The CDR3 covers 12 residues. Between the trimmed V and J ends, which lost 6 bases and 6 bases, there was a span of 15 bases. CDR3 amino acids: CSATATGTEQYF. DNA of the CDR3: TGCAGTGCCACGGCCACAGGGACCGAGCAGTACTTC.

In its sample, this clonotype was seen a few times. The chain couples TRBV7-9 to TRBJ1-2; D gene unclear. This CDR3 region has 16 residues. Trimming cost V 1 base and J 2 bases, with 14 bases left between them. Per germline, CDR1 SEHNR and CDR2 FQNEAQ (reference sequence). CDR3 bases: TGTGCCAGCAGCTTAGATGTGCAGGAGGGAAACTATGGCTACACCTTC. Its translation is CASSLDVQEGNYGYTF.